These T cell receptor beta chains were read from a single sample in a study of technical replicates of blood from several donors. Method: immunoSEQ multiplex PCR; TCRdb's copy keeps in-frame clones and lacks some. The sample includes 15,000 or so clones, just over 85% seen only once; the top ten take approximately 13%. Sequenced input: PBMCs. These receptors all come from a human donor in good health. The CDR3 runs from the conserved cysteine through the conserved F or W. The D gene is left open where the match is weak. Clone size is shown for a subset of rows, as once, few, many or a class of expanded clone.

clone_size j_call d_call v_call cdr3_aa cdr3_nt
NA TRBJ1-1 NA TRBV7-9 CASSLYTENTEAFF TGTGCCAGCAGCTTATACACCGAAAACACTGAAGCTTTCTTT
NA TRBJ2-2 TRBD2 TRBV29-1 CSPLAGGQSTGELFF TGCAGCCCCCTAGCGGGAGGGCAGAGCACCGGGGAGCTGTTTTTT
NA TRBJ2-2 TRBD2 TRBV5-1 CASSSLAGGGTGELFF TGCGCCAGCAGCTCACTAGCGGGAGGAGGGACCGGGGAGCTGTTTTTT
NA TRBJ2-7 TRBD2 TRBV5-1 CASSFASGGGPSSYEQYF TGCGCCAGCAGTTTCGCTAGCGGGGGCGGACCGAGCTCCTACGAGCAGTACTTC
NA TRBJ2-1 TRBD1 TRBV7-7 CASSLFPGGDEQFF TGTGCCAGCAGCTTATTTCCAGGGGGCGATGAGCAGTTCTTC
NA TRBJ2-5 NA TRBV7-3 CASSQNAPAAQETQYF TGTGCCAGCAGCCAGAATGCCCCAGCGGCACAAGAGACCCAGTACTTC
NA TRBJ2-1 NA TRBV29-1 CSVEDHAGENNEQFF TGCAGCGTTGAAGATCATGCAGGGGAGAACAATGAGCAGTTCTTC
NA TRBJ1-1 NA TRBV5-1 CASSLQDNTEAFF TGCGCCAGCAGCTTGCAGGATAACACTGAAGCTTTCTTT
NA TRBJ2-3 NA TRBV2 CATQEGGRRDTQYF TGTGCCACCCAGGAGGGTGGGCGCAGAGATACGCAGTATTTT
NA TRBJ1-5 NA TRBV10-2 CASSEQGQRNQPQHF TGCGCCAGCAGTGAGCAGGGACAACGCAATCAGCCCCAGCATTTT
NA TRBJ2-7 NA TRBV7-2 CASSLDHGGLDEQYF TGTGCCAGCAGCTTAGACCACGGAGGGTTGGACGAGCAGTACTTC
NA TRBJ2-5 NA TRBV6-1 CASSFTQTQYF TGTGCCAGCAGTTTTACTCAGACCCAGTACTTC
NA TRBJ2-1 NA TRBV7-2 CASSLANGGEEFF TGTGCCAGCAGCTTAGCCAACGGGGGAGAGGAGTTCTTC
NA TRBJ2-2 NA TRBV11-2 CASSSESRGNTGELFF TGTGCCAGCAGCTCCGAAAGCCGGGGGAACACCGGGGAGCTGTTTTTT
NA TRBJ2-1 NA TRBV5-3 CARSLVPYNEQFF TGTGCCAGAAGCTTGGTTCCTTACAATGAGCAGTTCTTC
once TRBJ2-1 TRBD2 TRBV6-4 CASRKTSGLSNEQFF TGTGCCAGCAGAAAAACTAGCGGGCTCAGTAATGAGCAGTTCTTC
NA TRBJ2-7 TRBD2 TRBV6-6 CASSNTGTSGDYEQYF TGTGCCAGCAGTAATACCGGGACTAGCGGGGACTACGAGCAGTACTTC